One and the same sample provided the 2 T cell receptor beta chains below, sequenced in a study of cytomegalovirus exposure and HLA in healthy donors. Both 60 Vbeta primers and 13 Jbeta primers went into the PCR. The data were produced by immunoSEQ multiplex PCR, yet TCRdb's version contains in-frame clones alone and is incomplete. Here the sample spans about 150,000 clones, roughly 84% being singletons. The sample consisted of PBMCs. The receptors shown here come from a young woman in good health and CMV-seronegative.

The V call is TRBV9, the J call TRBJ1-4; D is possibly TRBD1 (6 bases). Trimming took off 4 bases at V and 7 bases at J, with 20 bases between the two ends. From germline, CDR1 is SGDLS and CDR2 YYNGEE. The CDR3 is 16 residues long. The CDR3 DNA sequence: TGTGCCAGCAGCCGAACTTCGGGGGGGCGCCCTGAAAAACTGTTTTTT. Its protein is CASSRTSGGRPEKLFF.

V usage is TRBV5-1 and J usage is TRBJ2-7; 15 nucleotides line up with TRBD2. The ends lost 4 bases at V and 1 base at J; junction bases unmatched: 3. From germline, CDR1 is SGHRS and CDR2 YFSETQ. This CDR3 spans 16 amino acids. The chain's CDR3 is CASSLGLAGGSYEQYF. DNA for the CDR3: TGCGCCAGCAGCCTGGGACTAGCGGGGGGATCCTACGAGCAGTACTTC.